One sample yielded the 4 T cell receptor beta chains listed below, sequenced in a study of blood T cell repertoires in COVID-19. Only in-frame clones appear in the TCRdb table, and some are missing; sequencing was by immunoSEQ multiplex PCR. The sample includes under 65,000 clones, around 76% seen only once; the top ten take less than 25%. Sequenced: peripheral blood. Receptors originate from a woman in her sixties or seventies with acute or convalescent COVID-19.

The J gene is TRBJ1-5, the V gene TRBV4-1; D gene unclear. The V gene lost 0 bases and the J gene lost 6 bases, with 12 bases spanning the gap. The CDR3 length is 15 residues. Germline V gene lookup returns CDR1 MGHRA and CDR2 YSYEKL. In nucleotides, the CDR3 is TGCGCCAGCAGCCAAGATCTGTTTGTTAGTCAGCCCCAGCATTTT. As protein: CASSQDLFVSQPQHF.

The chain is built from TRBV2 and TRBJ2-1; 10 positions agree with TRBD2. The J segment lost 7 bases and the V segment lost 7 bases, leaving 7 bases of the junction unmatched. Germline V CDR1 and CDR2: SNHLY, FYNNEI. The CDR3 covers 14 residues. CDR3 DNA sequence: TGTGCCAGCAAGAGTAGCGGGGGGCTTAATGAGCAGTTCTTC. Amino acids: CASKSSGGLNEQFF. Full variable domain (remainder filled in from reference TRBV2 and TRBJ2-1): EPEVTQTPSHQVTQMGQEVILRCVPISNHLYFYWYRQILGQKVEFLVSFYNNEISEKSEIFDDQFSVERPDGSNFTLKIRSTKLEDSAMYFCASKSSGGLNEQFFGPGTRLTVL.

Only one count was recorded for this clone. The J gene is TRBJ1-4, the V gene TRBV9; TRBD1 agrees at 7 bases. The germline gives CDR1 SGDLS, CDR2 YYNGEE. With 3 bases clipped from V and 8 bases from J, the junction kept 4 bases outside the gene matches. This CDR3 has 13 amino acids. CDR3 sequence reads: CASSGTGGEKLFF. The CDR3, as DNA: TGTGCCAGCAGCGGGACAGGAGGCGAAAAACTGTTTTTT.

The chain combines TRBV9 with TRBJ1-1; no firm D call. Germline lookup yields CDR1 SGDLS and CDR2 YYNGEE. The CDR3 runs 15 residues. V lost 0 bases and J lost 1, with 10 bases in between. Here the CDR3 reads CASSVGRVQNTEAFF. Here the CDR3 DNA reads TGTGCCAGCAGCGTAGGGAGGGTCCAGAACACTGAAGCTTTCTTT.